What follows are 14 T cell receptor beta chains derived from one specimen sequenced in a study of shared clonotypes between healthy human individuals. Terminally differentiated effector memory CD45RA+ cells were excluded from the naive CD8 cells, which were CD45RO-negative and positively selected for CCR7. Assay: immunoSEQ multiplex PCR; the TCRdb copy retains only in-frame clones and omits some. In the table there are some 2 million clones, about 95% of which are singletons. Input material: naive CD8+ T cells sorted from blood. Source of these receptors: a man between 18 and 35 years old in good health.

The rearrangement uses TRBV27 and TRBJ2-5, with D tentatively TRBD2 (7 bases). Trimming took 4 bases from V and 5 from J, leaving 17 bases between them. The germline V gene encodes CDR1 MNHEY and CDR2 SMNVEV (reference sequence). CDR3 length: 15 amino acids. As DNA, the CDR3 is TGTGCCAGCAGTTGGGGGGGGCTATCCCGGGAGACCCAGTACTTC. Residues: CASSWGGLSRETQYF.

The chain recombines TRBV7-8 with TRBJ1-2; 7 bases are shared with TRBD1. Trimming at V came to 5 bases and at J to 4 bases, leaving 7 bases not matched to a gene. Germline V gene lookup returns CDR1 SGHVS and CDR2 FQNEAQ. The CDR3 runs 14 residues. CDR3 sequence: CASSGGTVIYGYTF. As DNA, the CDR3 is TGTGCCAGCAGCGGGGGGACAGTTATCTATGGCTACACCTTC.

The rearrangement joins TRBV9 to TRBJ1-1; D is ambiguous. From germline, CDR1 is SGDLS and CDR2 YYNGEE. The V end lost 3 bases, the J end lost 7 bases, and 7 bases lay between the germline ends. The CDR3 contains 11 residues. The CDR3 spells CASSGGREAFF. The CDR3 DNA sequence: TGTGCCAGCAGCGGGGGTCGTGAAGCTTTCTTT.

About this clone itself: Distinct nucleotide sequences in the sample also encode this CDR3. The chain uses TRBV11-2 and TRBJ2-7; D unclear. This CDR3 is built from 13 residues. Trimming took 0 bases from V and 3 from J, leaving 6 bases between them. From germline, CDR1 is SGHAT and CDR2 FQNNGV. CDR3 sequence reads: CASSLDRGYEQYF. As DNA, the CDR3 is TGTGCCAGCAGCTTAGATCGCGGCTACGAGCAGTACTTC.

The CDR3 spells CASSPSGGAFEQFF. The CDR3 region has the DNA TGTGCCAGCAGTCCCTCCGGGGGGGCTTTTGAGCAGTTCTTC. The chain recombines TRBV6-5 with TRBJ2-1, with 8 bases matching TRBD2. Germline CDR1 reads MNHEY; CDR2 reads SVGAGI. V lost 5 bases and J lost 9; bases outside the gene matches: 9. CDR3 size: 14 residues.

On this clone: This CDR3 is also generated by other DNA sequences in the sample. The chain links TRBV5-6 to TRBJ2-7, with 8 bases matching TRBD1. CDR1 is SGHDT, CDR2 YYEEEE, per germline. The CDR3 totals 14 residues. V shed 5 bases and J 0 bases; nucleotides not matched to a gene: 4. The CDR3 bases are TGTGCCAGCAGTTCACAGGGGGTCTCCTACGAGCAGTACTTC. The encoded protein is CASSSQGVSYEQYF.

The chain combines TRBV5-6 with TRBJ2-1, with D possibly TRBD2 on 6 matching bases. Germline V gives CDR1 SGHDT, CDR2 YYEEEE. The CDR3 extends over 14 amino acids. Trimming shortened V by 0 bases and J by 6 bases, and 10 bases separated the two germline ends. CDR3 in DNA: TGTGCCAGCAGCTTGGAGGTTAGCGGCAATGAGCAGTTCTTC. This sequence encodes CASSLEVSGNEQFF.

The table lists this clone with a few counts. In the same sample, other DNA sequences code for this CDR3. The V and J genes are TRBV30 and TRBJ2-2; D is uncertain. Germline CDR1 is GTSNPN and CDR2 is SVGIG (reference sequence). The length of the CDR3 is 11 residues. V lost 0 bases and J lost 5, with 1 base in between. The CDR3 coding sequence is TGTGCCTGGAGTGTAACCGGGGAGCTGTTTTTT. Its translation is CAWSVTGELFF.

The rearrangement links TRBV6-5 to TRBJ1-2; TRBD1 matches at 8 bases. CDR1 is MNHEY, CDR2 SVGAGI, per germline. This CDR3 contains 14 residues. J gave up 2 bases and V 6 bases, and 5 bases lay outside the gene matches. The CDR3 DNA reads as TGTGCCAGCAGCCTGACAGGGGAAAACTATGGCTACACCTTC. It codes for CASSLTGENYGYTF.

The V gene is TRBV6-5, the J gene TRBJ2-1; 12 bases map to TRBD2. With 4 bases clipped from V and 7 bases from J, the junction kept 8 bases outside the gene matches. Germline values: CDR1 MNHEY, CDR2 SVGAGI. The CDR3 has 16 amino acids. The DNA of the CDR3 is TGTGCCAGCAGTTCACCGACTAGCGGGAGAGCGAATGAGCAGTTCTTC. This gives the protein CASSSPTSGRANEQFF.

This clone was picked up a small number of times. The chain carries TRBV5-1 and TRBJ1-2, with D possibly matching TRBD1 (5 bases). This CDR3 has 14 residues. The V end lost 0 bases, the J end lost 6 bases, and 12 bases lay between the germline ends. Germline V CDR1 and CDR2: SGHRS, YFSETQ. CDR3 in amino acids: CASSLVTAQHGYTF. The CDR3 DNA follows: TGCGCCAGCAGCTTGGTGACAGCGCAACATGGCTACACCTTC.

Concerning this clone: The identical CDR3 is also encoded by other nucleotide sequences in the sample. The CDR3 here is CASSFPGYEQYF. In DNA form, the CDR3 reads TGCGCCAGCAGCTTTCCGGGTTACGAGCAGTACTTC. The chain recombines TRBV5-1 with TRBJ2-7; D ambiguous. This CDR3 is 12 amino acids long. CDR1 and CDR2 (germline): SGHRS, YFSETQ. V lost 2 bases, J lost 4 bases, and 7 bases lay in between.

The V gene is TRBV13, the J gene TRBJ2-2; D not resolved. This CDR3 is 16 amino acids long. The V end lost 1 base, the J end lost 6 bases, and 15 bases lay between the germline ends. The V gene's germline CDR1 is PRHDT and CDR2 FYEKMQ (reference sequence). DNA for the CDR3: TGTGCCAGCAGCTTAGTCACTTCAATTTTCCCCGGGGAGCTGTTTTTT. Translated, it gives CASSLVTSIFPGELFF.

The chain has TRBV10-2 and TRBJ2-7; the match to TRBD2 covers 8 bases. The CDR3 extends over 15 amino acids. CDR1 WSHSY and CDR2 SAAADI come from the germline V gene. After removal of 5 bases from V and 2 bases from J, the junction contained 8 bases not matched to a gene. CDR3 sequence reads: CASSLSGGYTYEQYF. CDR3 DNA sequence: TGCGCCAGCAGTTTGAGCGGGGGTTATACCTACGAGCAGTACTTC.